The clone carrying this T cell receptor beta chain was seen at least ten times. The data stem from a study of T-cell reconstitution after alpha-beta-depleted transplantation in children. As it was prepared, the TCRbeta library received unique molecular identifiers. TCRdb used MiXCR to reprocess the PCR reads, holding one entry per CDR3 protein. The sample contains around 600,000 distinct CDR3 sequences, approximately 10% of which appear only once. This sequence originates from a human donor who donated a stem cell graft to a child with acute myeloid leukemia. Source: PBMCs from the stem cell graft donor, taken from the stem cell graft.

The CDR3 is CASSPINSGTLHF. CDR3 bases: TGTGCCAGCAGTCCCATCAATTCCGGGACACTTCACTTT. The gene calls are TRBV28 and TRBJ1-6; possibly TRBD1 for D (6 bases). CDR1 and CDR2 from the germline V gene are MDHEN and SYDVKM. The CDR3 sequence is 13 residues long. Trimming removed 5 bases at V and 19 bases at J, with 21 bases between.